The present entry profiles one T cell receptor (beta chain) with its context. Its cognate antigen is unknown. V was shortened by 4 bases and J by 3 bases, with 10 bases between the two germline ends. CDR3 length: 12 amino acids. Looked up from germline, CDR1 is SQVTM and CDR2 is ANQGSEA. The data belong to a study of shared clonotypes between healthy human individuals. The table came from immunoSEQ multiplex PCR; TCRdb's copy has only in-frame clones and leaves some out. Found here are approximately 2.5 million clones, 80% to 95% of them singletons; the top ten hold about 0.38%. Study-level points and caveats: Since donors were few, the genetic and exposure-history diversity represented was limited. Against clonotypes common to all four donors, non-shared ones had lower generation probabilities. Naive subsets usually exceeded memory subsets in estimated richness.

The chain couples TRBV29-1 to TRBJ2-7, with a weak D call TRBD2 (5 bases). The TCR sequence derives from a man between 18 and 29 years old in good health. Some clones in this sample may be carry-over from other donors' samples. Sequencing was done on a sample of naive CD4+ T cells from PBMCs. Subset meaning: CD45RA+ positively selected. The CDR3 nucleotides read TGCAGCGTTGCGTACGGACTCTACGAGCAGTACTTC. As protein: CSVAYGLYEQYF.